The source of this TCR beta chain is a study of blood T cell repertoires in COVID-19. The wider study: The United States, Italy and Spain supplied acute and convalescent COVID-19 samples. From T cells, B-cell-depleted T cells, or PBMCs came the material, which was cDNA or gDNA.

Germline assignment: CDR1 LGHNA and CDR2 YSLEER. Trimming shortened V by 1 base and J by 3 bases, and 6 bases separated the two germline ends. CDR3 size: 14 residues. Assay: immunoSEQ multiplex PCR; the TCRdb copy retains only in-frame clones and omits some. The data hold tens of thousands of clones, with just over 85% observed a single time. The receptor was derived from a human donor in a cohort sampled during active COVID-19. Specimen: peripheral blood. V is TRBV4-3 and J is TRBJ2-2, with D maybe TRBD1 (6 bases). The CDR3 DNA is TGCGCCAGCAGCCAAGGGACAGACACCGGGGAGCTGTTTTTT. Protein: CASSQGTDTGELFF.